These 12 T cell receptor beta chains share one sample of origin, sequenced in a study of shared clonotypes between healthy human individuals. Some clones are missing from TCRdb's copy, which holds only in-frame ones; the method was immunoSEQ multiplex PCR. The sample yields about 1.1 million clones, about 80% seen once. Sequenced input: memory CD4+ T cells from PBMCs. The subset denotes: CD45RA-negative fraction. These receptors were taken from a man aged 18 to 30 in good health. Some clones in this sample may be carry-over from other donors' samples.

This clone was detected once. The gene calls are TRBV28 and TRBJ2-1; 7 bases map to TRBD1. Germline-derived CDR1 and CDR2 are MDHEN and SYDVKM. The ends lost 6 bases at V and 13 bases at J; junction bases unmatched: 24. This CDR3 spans 17 amino acids. The CDR3 loop is CASSLRQGRGPRMEQFF. In DNA, the CDR3 is TGTGCCAGCAGCCTTAGACAGGGAAGGGGACCCCGAATGGAACAGTTCTTC.

Comment on this clone: Other DNA sequences from this sample encode an identical CDR3 as well. V usage is TRBV7-2 and J usage is TRBJ2-3; TRBD2 aligns across 13 bases. Trimming took 1 base from V and 4 from J; bases not matched to a gene: 5. The CDR3 spans 17 residues. Germline V lookup: CDR1 SGHTA, CDR2 FQGNSA. The CDR3 DNA follows: TGTGCCAGCAGCTTAGGACTAGCGGGAGGCGGGGCAGATACGCAGTATTTT. Its protein is CASSLGLAGGGADTQYF.

In its sample, this clone was seen a few times. The sample has other DNA sequences that encode this CDR3 too. This sequence joins TRBV7-2 and TRBJ2-7, with D unclear. Germline CDR1 and CDR2: SGHTA and FQGNSA. The germline V and J ends were trimmed by 1 base and 0 bases, with 10 bases remaining between them. The CDR3 extends over 15 amino acids. CDR3 sequence reads: CASSLGLGLSYEQYF. As DNA, the CDR3 is TGTGCCAGCAGCTTAGGTTTGGGCCTCTCCTACGAGCAGTACTTC.

Regarding this clone: With only one base between it and a far larger clone, this is likely a read error. The J gene is TRBJ2-3, the V gene TRBV10-3; D remains unclear. Trimming stripped 6 bases from V and 2 bases from J, with 12 bases between. The CDR3 covers 14 residues. Germline CDR1 is ENHRY and CDR2 is SYGVKD. CDR3 amino acids: CAISDSRHTDTQYF. Here the CDR3 DNA reads TGTGCCATCAGCGACTCCCGCCACACAGATACGCAGTATTTT.

In the case of this clone: The same CDR3 arises from other DNA sequences in this sample as well. The chain has TRBV5-8 and TRBJ2-1, with D uncertain. Germline loops: CDR1 SGHTS, CDR2 YDEGEE. V was clipped by 0 bases and J by 0 bases, with 4 bases between them. This CDR3 has 14 residues. This CDR3 reads CASSLGASYNEQFF. The DNA of the CDR3 is TGTGCCAGCAGCTTGGGTGCCTCCTACAATGAGCAGTTCTTC.

The chain employs TRBV14 and TRBJ2-7, with D uncertain. The CDR3 extends over 13 amino acids. Trimming took off 2 bases at V and 0 bases at J, with 5 bases between the two ends. Germline V CDR1 and CDR2: SGHDN, FVKESK. Here the CDR3 DNA reads TGTGCCAGCAGCCAATGGACCTCCTACGAGCAGTACTTC. Translation gives CASSQWTSYEQYF.

The chain couples TRBV4-1 to TRBJ1-2; tentative D call: TRBD1 (6 bases). Germline CDR1 reads MGHRA; CDR2 reads YSYEKL. CDR3 length equals 15 residues. With 1 base removed from V and 5 bases from J, the gap between germline ends came to 14 bases. CDR3 region: CASSQGTGALYGYTF. DNA for the CDR3: TGCGCCAGCAGCCAAGGGACGGGGGCCTTATATGGCTACACCTTC.

The V gene is TRBV19, the J gene TRBJ2-7; D is possibly TRBD1 (6 bases). The CDR3 loop spans 13 amino acids. V dropped 5 bases and J dropped 3 bases, with 11 bases sitting between them. Looked up from germline, CDR1 is LNHDA and CDR2 is SQIVND (reference sequence). CDR3 loop: CASSRDTGYEQYF. CDR3 coding DNA: TGTGCCAGTAGTCGGGACACCGGCTACGAGCAGTACTTC.

The V call is TRBV5-1, the J call TRBJ2-7; tentatively, D is TRBD2 (6 bases). V lost 1 base and J lost 6, with 14 bases in between. Germline loops: CDR1 SGHRS, CDR2 YFSETQ. This CDR3 contains 14 residues. The CDR3: CASSLIGGTGEQYF. In DNA, the CDR3 is TGCGCCAGCAGCTTGATAGGAGGGACGGGCGAGCAGTACTTC.

The CDR3 reads CASSLDRDRAETQYF. In DNA form, the CDR3 reads TGTGCCAGCAGCTTAGACCGGGACAGGGCGGAGACCCAGTACTTC. The chain links TRBV7-2 to TRBJ2-5, with 9 bases lining up with TRBD1. CDR1 is SGHTA, CDR2 FQGNSA, per germline. This CDR3 is 15 amino acids long. The V gene end was trimmed by 1 base and the J gene end by 5 bases; junction bases not matched to a gene: 5. Full variable domain (remainder filled in from reference TRBV7-2 and TRBJ2-5): GAGVSQSPSNKVTEKGKDVELRCDPISGHTALYWYRQSLGQGLEFLIYFQGNSAPDKSGLPSDRFSAERTGGSVSTLTIQRTQQEDSAVYLCASSLDRDRAETQYFGPGTRLLVL.

The rearrangement links TRBV6-1 to TRBJ2-7; possibly TRBD1 for D (6 bases). V lost 6 bases and J lost 0, with 15 bases in between. Per the germline V gene, CDR1 is MNHNS and CDR2 is SASEGT. The CDR3 extends over 15 amino acids. The CDR3 here is CASRRGTASSYEQYF. CDR3 coding DNA: TGTGCCAGCAGAAGGGGGACCGCGAGCTCCTACGAGCAGTACTTC.

The V and J genes are TRBV27 and TRBJ2-5; D not resolved. This CDR3 is 14 amino acids long. The V end was cut by 6 bases, the J end by 5 bases, with 16 bases between. Looked up from germline, CDR1 is MNHEY and CDR2 is SMNVEV (reference sequence). CDR3 coding DNA: TGTGCCAGCAGCCCTAGTTCTGGTAGGGAGACCCAGTACTTC. It codes for CASSPSSGRETQYF.